This T cell receptor beta chain originates from a study of T cell changes during pregnancy in multiple sclerosis. Some clones are missing from TCRdb's copy, which holds only in-frame ones; the method was immunoSEQ multiplex PCR. The sample comprises around 71,000 clones, 90% to 95% of which are singletons, and 0.95% to 1.5% rests with the top ten. The CDR3 sequence is 17 residues long. In germline, CDR1 is MRHNA, CDR2 SNTAGT. With 7 bases removed from V and 2 bases from J, the gap between germline ends came to 21 bases. This receptor was identified in a female donor with multiple sclerosis, enrolled in a pregnancy study. The chain couples TRBV6-4 to TRBJ2-1; D may be TRBD2 (5 bases). This specimen was peripheral blood, taken in the third trimester of pregnancy. CDR3 bases: TGTGCCAGCACCCACCTCAAAGAGGGAAAGCCCTACAATGAGCAGTTCTTC. It specifies CASTHLKEGKPYNEQFF.